This passage covers 17 T cell receptor beta chains from one sample sequenced in a study of shared T cell receptors in the human thymus. The method was immunoSEQ multiplex PCR; TCRdb's version includes in-frame clones alone and lacks a portion of them. This table holds some 660,000 clones, around 87% found once. These data are also associated with another study on human thymus T cells.

Material for sequencing was thymocytes. The receptors were sampled from a boy in the first two years of life with a congenital heart defect.

The chain has TRBV7-6 and TRBJ1-6; 8 positions match TRBD1. V trimming: 0 bases; J trimming: 10 bases; junction bases outside the gene matches: 11. Looked up from germline, CDR1 is SGHVS and CDR2 is FNYEAQ. The CDR3 length is 17 residues. CDR3: CASSLAGRTGNGSPLHF. The CDR3 DNA reads as TGTGCCAGCAGCTTAGCCGGGAGGACAGGGAATGGCTCACCCCTCCACTTT.

V and J are TRBV4-1 and TRBJ1-1; D unclear. Germline assignment: CDR1 MGHRA and CDR2 YSYEKL. The length of the CDR3 is 15 residues. With 0 bases removed from V and 0 bases from J, the gap between germline ends came to 8 bases. CDR3 DNA: TGCGCCAGCAGCCAAGATCGCAGGATGAACACTGAAGCTTTCTTT. This codes for CASSQDRRMNTEAFF.

This rearrangement joins TRBV30 to TRBJ2-5; TRBD2 matches 9 bases. The CDR3 loop spans 14 amino acids. J gave up 3 bases and V 1 base, and 3 bases lay outside the gene matches. Per germline, CDR1 GTSNPN and CDR2 SVGIG (reference sequence). The CDR3 here is CAWSEASGEETQYF. The CDR3 coding sequence is TGTGCCTGGAGTGAGGCTAGCGGGGAAGAGACCCAGTACTTC.

This chain uses TRBV6-6 with TRBJ2-1; TRBD2 agrees at 10 bases. The CDR3 consists of 15 residues. V was clipped by 6 bases and J by 5 bases; unmatched bases: 7. The V gene's germline CDR1 is MNHNY and CDR2 SVGAGI (reference sequence). The CDR3 loop is CASSQLAGLNNEQFF. The CDR3 nucleotides read TGTGCCAGCAGCCAACTAGCGGGACTAAACAATGAGCAGTTCTTC.

The J gene is TRBJ2-7, the V gene TRBV28, with no clear D. Germline V gene sequence: CDR1 MDHEN, CDR2 SYDVKM. The CDR3 runs to 13 residues. V lost 5 bases and J 0 bases, leaving 8 bases between the germline ends. CDR3 bases: TGTGCCAGCAGTAGAGGTACCTCCTACGAGCAGTACTTC. The encoded protein is CASSRGTSYEQYF.

J is TRBJ1-1 and V is TRBV12-5; D possibly corresponds to TRBD1 (5 bases). V lost 0 bases, J lost 4 bases, and 15 bases lay in between. The germline CDR1 and CDR2 sequences are LGHNT and FRNRAP. The CDR3 extends over 16 amino acids. The CDR3 nucleotides read TGTGCTAGTGGTTTGGTACTGGGGGGGAGCGGCACTGAAGCTTTCTTT. Its protein product is CASGLVLGGSGTEAFF. Full variable domain (remainder filled in from reference TRBV12-5 and TRBJ1-1): DARVTQTPRHKVTEMGQEVTMRCQPILGHNTVFWYRQTMMQGLELLAYFRNRAPLDDSGMPKDRFSAEMPDATLATLKIQPSEPRDSAVYFCASGLVLGGSGTEAFFGQGTRLTVV.

The V gene is TRBV28, the J gene TRBJ1-2; 9 nucleotides align to TRBD1. Germline CDR1 and CDR2: MDHEN and SYDVKM. This CDR3 contains 17 residues. The trim removed 4 bases at V and 5 bases at J, leaving 14 bases unmatched. CDR3 DNA sequence: TGTGCCAGCAGTTCACGGGACAGGGTTGGAATCGGGTATGGCTACACCTTC. Amino acid sequence: CASSSRDRVGIGYGYTF.

This clone came up once. The gene calls are TRBV28 and TRBJ1-3, with D possibly being TRBD1 (6 bases). Trimming shortened V by 4 bases and J by 0 bases, and 13 bases separated the two germline ends. This CDR3 is built from 16 residues. Germline assignment: CDR1 MDHEN and CDR2 SYDVKM. Here the CDR3 reads CASSSQGFRSGNTIYF. In nucleotides, the CDR3 is TGTGCCAGCAGTTCACAGGGATTCCGCTCTGGAAACACCATATATTTT.

V and J are TRBV4-3 and TRBJ2-1; 11 positions match TRBD1. The CDR3 length is 15 residues. From germline, CDR1 is LGHNA and CDR2 YSLEER. V gave up 3 bases and J gave up 8 bases; unmatched junction bases: 6. Here the CDR3 reads CASSQGDRGRDEQFF. For the CDR3, the DNA is TGCGCCAGCAGCCAGGGGGACAGGGGGAGAGATGAGCAGTTCTTC.

The chain joins TRBV25-1 to TRBJ1-1; D call uncertain. The CDR3 is 13 amino acids. The V end lost 8 bases, the J end lost 4 bases, and 14 bases lay between the germline ends. The germline gives CDR1 MGHDK, CDR2 SYGVNS. The CDR3 DNA reads as TGTGCCAGCCGACGGAGGGTCGGCACTGAAGCTTTCTTT. It yields the protein CASRRRVGTEAFF.

The chain recombines TRBV9 with TRBJ2-1, with D unclear. Between the trimmed V and J ends, which lost 1 base and 1 base, there was a span of 6 bases. Germline lookup yields CDR1 SGDLS and CDR2 YYNGEE. CDR3 size: 14 residues. CDR3 in DNA: TGTGCCAGCAGCGTATCAGGTTCCTACAATGAGCAGTTCTTC. Translating gives CASSVSGSYNEQFF.

This clone was observed once. The genes are TRBV6-5 and TRBJ1-1; no clear D. Germline assignment: CDR1 MNHEY and CDR2 SVGAGI. This CDR3 spans 14 amino acids. V lost 2 bases and J lost 6, with 13 bases in between. As DNA, the CDR3 is TGTGCCAGCAGTTACAAGGAGGGCGAGGCTGAAGCTTTCTTT. Residues: CASSYKEGEAEAFF.

The V and J genes are TRBV7-8 and TRBJ1-5; TRBD1 matches at 8 bases. Trimming at V came to 2 bases and at J to 5 bases, leaving 8 bases not matched to a gene. CDR1 is SGHVS, CDR2 FQNEAQ, per germline. This CDR3 comprises 16 residues. This CDR3 reads CASSLQPGQVDQPQHF. Written as DNA, the CDR3 is TGTGCCAGCAGCTTACAACCGGGACAGGTGGATCAGCCCCAGCATTTT.

This chain links TRBV19 with TRBJ2-7, with TRBD2 identical over 7 bases. V lost 5 bases, J lost 4 bases, and 11 bases stayed unmatched. Germline V lookup: CDR1 LNHDA, CDR2 SQIVND (reference sequence). There are 15 residues in the CDR3. The CDR3 here is CASSWRLARMYEQYF. CDR3 nucleotide sequence: TGTGCCAGTAGTTGGCGACTAGCCCGAATGTACGAGCAGTACTTC.

The rearrangement uses TRBV11-2 and TRBJ1-2; 7 nucleotides agree with TRBD1. The V segment lost 5 bases and the J segment 2 bases; nucleotides outside the gene matches: 2. The CDR3 has 13 residues. Germline V gene data show CDR1 as SGHAT and CDR2 as FQNNGV. CDR3 sequence: CASSPRGNYGYTF. The CDR3 coding sequence is TGTGCCAGCAGCCCCAGGGGGAACTATGGCTACACCTTC.

In regard to this clone: The identical CDR3 is also encoded by other nucleotide sequences in the sample. The chain carries TRBV28 and TRBJ1-1, with TRBD1 matching over 8 bases. The V segment lost 4 bases and the J segment 2 bases; nucleotides outside the gene matches: 3. CDR1 and CDR2 from the germline V gene are MDHEN and SYDVKM. CDR3 length: 14 residues. The CDR3 sequence: CASSYRGGNTEAFF. The CDR3 nucleotides read TGTGCCAGCAGTTACAGGGGGGGAAACACTGAAGCTTTCTTT.

V is TRBV4-1 and J is TRBJ2-1, with D perhaps TRBD2 (6 bases). This CDR3 region has 17 residues. Looked up from germline, CDR1 is MGHRA and CDR2 is YSYEKL. Trimming pared 0 bases from V and 0 bases from J, leaving 12 bases between. CDR3: CASSQDRRGSSYNEQFF. The CDR3 DNA sequence: TGCGCCAGCAGCCAAGATCGTCGGGGGAGCTCCTACAATGAGCAGTTCTTC.